Detailed here is one T cell receptor (beta chain). Its antigen is as yet unknown. RNA transcripts provided the source from which TCR beta CDR3 regions were amplified. Using the HTBI primer set, a first-round RT-PCR was run on the TCR CDR3. In TCRdb, the multiplex PCR reads were re-called with MiXCR into one record per CDR3 protein. The sample carries 540,000 or so distinct CDR3 sequences, approximately 44% recorded once. In germline, CDR1 is PRHDT, CDR2 FYEKMQ (reference sequence). The CDR3 is 15 amino acids. With 5 bases clipped from V and 5 bases from J, the junction kept 8 bases outside the gene matches. This record belongs to a study of T cells in Graves' hyperthyroidism and ophthalmopathy. Study findings and constraints: Model predictions of ophthalmopathy came a median around 6.5 months before onset.

The receptor's source is an adult woman with Graves' disease, either hyperthyroidism or ophthalmopathy (not recorded which). The chain carries TRBV13 and TRBJ2-5; 10 nucleotides agree with TRBD2. The sequenced sample was peripheral blood or thyroid tissue (not recorded which). CDR3 sequence reads: CASSLQTSGIETQYF. DNA for the CDR3: TGTGCCAGCAGCCTTCAAACTAGCGGGATTGAGACCCAGTACTTC. Based on the CDR3 plus reference TRBV13 and TRBJ2-5, the full variable domain is AAGVIQSPRHLIKEKRETATLKCYPIPRHDTVYWYQQGPGQDPQFLISFYEKMQSDKGSIPDRFSAQQFSDYHSELNMSSLELGDSALYFCASSLQTSGIETQYFGPGTRLLVL.